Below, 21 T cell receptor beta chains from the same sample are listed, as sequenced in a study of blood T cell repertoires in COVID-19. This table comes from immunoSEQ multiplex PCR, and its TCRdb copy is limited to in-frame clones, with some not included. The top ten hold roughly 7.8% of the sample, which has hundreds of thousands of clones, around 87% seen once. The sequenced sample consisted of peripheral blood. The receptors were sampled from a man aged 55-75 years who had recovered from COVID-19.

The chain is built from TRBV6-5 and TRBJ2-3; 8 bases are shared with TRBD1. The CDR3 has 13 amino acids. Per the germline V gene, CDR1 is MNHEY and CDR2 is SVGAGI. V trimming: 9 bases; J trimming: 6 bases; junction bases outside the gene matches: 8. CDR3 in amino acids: CASRTGRYDTQYF. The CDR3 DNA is TGTGCCAGTCGGACAGGGCGTTATGATACGCAGTATTTT.

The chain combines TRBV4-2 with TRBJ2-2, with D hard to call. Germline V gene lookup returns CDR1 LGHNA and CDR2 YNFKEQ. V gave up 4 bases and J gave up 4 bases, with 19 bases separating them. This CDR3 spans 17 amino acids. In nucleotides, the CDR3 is TGTGCCAGCAGCCCTCCCTTCCAGGTGTTCGGCACCGGGGAGCTGTTTTTT. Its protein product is CASSPPFQVFGTGELFF.

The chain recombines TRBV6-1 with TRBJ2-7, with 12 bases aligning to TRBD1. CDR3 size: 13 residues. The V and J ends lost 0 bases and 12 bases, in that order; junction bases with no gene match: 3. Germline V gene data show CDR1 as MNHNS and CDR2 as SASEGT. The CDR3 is CASSEAGTGGRYV. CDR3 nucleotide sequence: TGTGCCAGCAGTGAAGCCGGGACAGGGGGCCGGTACGTC.

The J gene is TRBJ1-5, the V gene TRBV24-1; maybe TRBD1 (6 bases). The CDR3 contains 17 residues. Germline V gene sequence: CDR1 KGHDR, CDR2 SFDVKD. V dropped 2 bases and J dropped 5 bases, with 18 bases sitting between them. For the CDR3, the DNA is TGTGCCACCAGTGATTCGACGACAGGACCCAATTATCAGCCCCAGCATTTT. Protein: CATSDSTTGPNYQPQHF.

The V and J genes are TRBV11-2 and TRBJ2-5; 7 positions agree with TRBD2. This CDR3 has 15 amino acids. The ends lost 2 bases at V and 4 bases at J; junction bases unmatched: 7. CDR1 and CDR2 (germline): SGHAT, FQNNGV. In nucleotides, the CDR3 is TGTGCCAGCAGCTTATACGAGGGCGGGGGAGAGACCCAGTACTTC. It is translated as CASSLYEGGGETQYF.

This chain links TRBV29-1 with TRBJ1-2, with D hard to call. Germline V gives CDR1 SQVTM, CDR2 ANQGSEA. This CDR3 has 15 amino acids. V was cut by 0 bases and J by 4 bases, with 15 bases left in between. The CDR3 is CSVEDLRGRSYGYTF. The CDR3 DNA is TGCAGCGTTGAAGATCTTCGAGGAAGGAGCTATGGCTACACCTTC. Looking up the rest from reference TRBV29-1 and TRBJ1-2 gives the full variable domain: SAVISQKPSRDICQRGTSLTIQCQVDSQVTMMFWYRQQPGQSLTLIATANQGSEATYESGFVIDKFPISRPNLTFSTLTVSNMSPEDSSIYLCSVEDLRGRSYGYTFGSGTRLTVV.

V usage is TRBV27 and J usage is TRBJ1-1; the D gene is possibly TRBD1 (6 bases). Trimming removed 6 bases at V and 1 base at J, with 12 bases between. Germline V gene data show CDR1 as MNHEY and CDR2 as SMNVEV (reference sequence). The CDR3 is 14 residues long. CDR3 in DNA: TGTGCCAGCAGAGAGACAGGACAGAACACTGAAGCTTTCTTT. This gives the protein CASRETGQNTEAFF.

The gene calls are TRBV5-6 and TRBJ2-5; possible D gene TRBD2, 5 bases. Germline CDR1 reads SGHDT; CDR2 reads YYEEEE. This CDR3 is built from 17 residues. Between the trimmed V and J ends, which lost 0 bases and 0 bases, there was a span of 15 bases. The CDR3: CASSLVRRGTYQETQYF. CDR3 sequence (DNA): TGTGCCAGCAGCTTGGTCCGACGGGGTACGTACCAAGAGACCCAGTACTTC. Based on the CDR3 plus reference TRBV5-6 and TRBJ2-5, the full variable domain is DAGVTQSPTHLIKTRGQQVTLRCSPKSGHDTVSWYQQALGQGPQFIFQYYEEEERQRGNFPDRFSGHQFPNYSSELNVNALLLGDSALYLCASSLVRRGTYQETQYFGPGTRLLVL.

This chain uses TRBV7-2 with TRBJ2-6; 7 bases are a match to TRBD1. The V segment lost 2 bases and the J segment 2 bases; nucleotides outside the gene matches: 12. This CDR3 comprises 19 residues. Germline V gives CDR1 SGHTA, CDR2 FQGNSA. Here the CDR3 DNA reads TGTGCCAGCAGCTTAATAAAGGGGGCTCTTCTTCCTGGGGCCAACGTCCTGACTTTC. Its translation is CASSLIKGALLPGANVLTF.

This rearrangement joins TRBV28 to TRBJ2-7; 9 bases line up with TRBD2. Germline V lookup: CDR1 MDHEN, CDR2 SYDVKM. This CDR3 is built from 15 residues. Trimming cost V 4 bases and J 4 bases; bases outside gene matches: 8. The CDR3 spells CASSSAGGAVYEQYF. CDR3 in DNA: TGTGCCAGCAGTTCCGCGGGGGGGGCTGTTTACGAGCAGTACTTC. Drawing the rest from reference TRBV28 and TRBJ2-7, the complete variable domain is DVKVTQSSRYLVKRTGEKVFLECVQDMDHENMFWYRQDPGLGLRLIYFSYDVKMKEKGDIPEGYSVSREKKERFSLILESASTNQTSMYLCASSSAGGAVYEQYFGPGTRLTVT.

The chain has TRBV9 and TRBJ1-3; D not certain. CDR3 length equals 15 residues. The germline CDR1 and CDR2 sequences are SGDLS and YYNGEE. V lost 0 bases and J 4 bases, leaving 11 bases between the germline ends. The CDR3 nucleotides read TGTGCCAGCAGCGTAGCGAACGCCGGGGGAAACACCATATATTTT. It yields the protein CASSVANAGGNTIYF.

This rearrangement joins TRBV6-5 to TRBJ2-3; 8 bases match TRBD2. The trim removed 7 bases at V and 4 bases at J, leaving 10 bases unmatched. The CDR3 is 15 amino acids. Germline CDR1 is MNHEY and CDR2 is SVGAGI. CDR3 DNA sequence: TGTGCCAGCAACAAACCGGGACTAGGGCCAGATACGCAGTATTTT. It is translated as CASNKPGLGPDTQYF.

The CDR3 DNA follows: TGTGCCGCGGGGGCGGGGGAGGAGACCCAGTACTTC. Amino acid sequence: CAAGAGEETQYF. This rearrangement joins TRBV6-5 to TRBJ2-5; weak D call: TRBD2 (7 bases). Germline V CDR1 and CDR2: MNHEY, SVGAGI. V was shortened by 11 bases and J by 5 bases, with 15 bases between the two germline ends. This CDR3 is built from 12 residues.

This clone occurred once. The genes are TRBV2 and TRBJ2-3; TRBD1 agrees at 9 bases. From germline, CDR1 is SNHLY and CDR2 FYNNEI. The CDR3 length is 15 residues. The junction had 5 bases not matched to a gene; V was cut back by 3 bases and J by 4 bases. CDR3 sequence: CASSETDRGPDTQYF. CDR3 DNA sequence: TGTGCCAGCAGTGAGACGGACAGGGGCCCAGATACGCAGTATTTT.

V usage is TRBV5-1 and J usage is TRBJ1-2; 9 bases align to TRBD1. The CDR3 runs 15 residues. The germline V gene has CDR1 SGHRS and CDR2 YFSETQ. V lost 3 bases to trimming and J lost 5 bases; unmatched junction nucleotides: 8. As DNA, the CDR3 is TGCGCCAGCAGCTCCTACGGGACAGGGCAATATGGCTACACCTTC. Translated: CASSSYGTGQYGYTF. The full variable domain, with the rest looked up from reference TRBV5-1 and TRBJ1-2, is KAGVTQTPRYLIKTRGQQVTLSCSPISGHRSVSWYQQTPGQGLQFLFEYFSETQRNKGNFPGRFSGRQFSNSRSEMNVSTLELGDSALYLCASSSYGTGQYGYTFGSGTRLTVV.

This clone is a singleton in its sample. This CDR3 is CASSLAGGGISYNEQFF. CDR3 bases: TGTGCCAGCAGCTTAGCTGGCGGGGGAATATCCTACAATGAGCAGTTCTTC. The chain carries TRBV7-2 and TRBJ2-1; 7 bases align to TRBD2. Germline values: CDR1 SGHTA, CDR2 FQGNSA. Trimming at V came to 0 bases and at J to 1 base, leaving 6 bases not matched to a gene. The CDR3 loop spans 17 amino acids.

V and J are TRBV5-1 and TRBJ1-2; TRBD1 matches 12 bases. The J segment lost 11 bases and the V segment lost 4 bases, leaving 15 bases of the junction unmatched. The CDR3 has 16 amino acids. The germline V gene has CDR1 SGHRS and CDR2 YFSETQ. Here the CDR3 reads CASSPTGTGGSPGYTF. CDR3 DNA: TGCGCCAGCAGCCCAACCGGGACAGGGGGCTCGCCCGGGTACACCTTC. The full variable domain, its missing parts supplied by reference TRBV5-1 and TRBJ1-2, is KAGVTQTPRYLIKTRGQQVTLSCSPISGHRSVSWYQQTPGQGLQFLFEYFSETQRNKGNFPGRFSGRQFSNSRSEMNVSTLELGDSALYLCASSPTGTGGSPGYTFGSGTRLTVV.

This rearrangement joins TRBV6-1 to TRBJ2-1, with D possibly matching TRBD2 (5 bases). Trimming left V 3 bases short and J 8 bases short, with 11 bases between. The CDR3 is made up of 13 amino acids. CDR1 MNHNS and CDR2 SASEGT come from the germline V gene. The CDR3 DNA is TGTGCCAGCAGTGATTTTAGCGTCGATGAGCAGTTCTTC. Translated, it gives CASSDFSVDEQFF.

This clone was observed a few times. The CDR3 nucleotides read TGTGCCAGCAGTTTACACGGCGCGGGGAGGAGTGAAGCTTTCTTT. It codes for CASSLHGAGRSEAFF. This chain connects TRBV27 to TRBJ1-1, with D unclear. In germline, CDR1 is MNHEY, CDR2 SMNVEV (reference sequence). V was cut by 2 bases and J by 7 bases, with 17 bases left in between. The length of the CDR3 is 15 residues.

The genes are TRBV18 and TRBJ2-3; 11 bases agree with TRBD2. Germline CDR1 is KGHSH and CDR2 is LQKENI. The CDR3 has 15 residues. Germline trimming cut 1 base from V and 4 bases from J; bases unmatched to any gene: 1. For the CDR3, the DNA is TGTGCCAGCTCACCACTAGCGGGGGGGTCAGATACGCAGTATTTT. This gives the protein CASSPLAGGSDTQYF.

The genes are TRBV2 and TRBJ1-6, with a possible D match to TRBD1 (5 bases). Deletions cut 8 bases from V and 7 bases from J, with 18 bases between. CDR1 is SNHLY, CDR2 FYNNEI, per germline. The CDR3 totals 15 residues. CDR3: CASEGGLGGNSPLHF. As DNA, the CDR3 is TGTGCCAGCGAGGGAGGACTGGGGGGGAATTCACCCCTCCACTTT.